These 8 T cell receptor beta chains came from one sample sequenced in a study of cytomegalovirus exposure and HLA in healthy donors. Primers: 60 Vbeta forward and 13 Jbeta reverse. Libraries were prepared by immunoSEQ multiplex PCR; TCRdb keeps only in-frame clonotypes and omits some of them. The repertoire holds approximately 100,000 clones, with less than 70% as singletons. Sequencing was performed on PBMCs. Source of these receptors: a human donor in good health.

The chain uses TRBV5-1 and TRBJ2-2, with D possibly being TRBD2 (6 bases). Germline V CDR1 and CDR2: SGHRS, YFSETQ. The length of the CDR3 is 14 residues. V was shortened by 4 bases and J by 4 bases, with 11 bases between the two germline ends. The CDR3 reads CASSPGTGTGELFF. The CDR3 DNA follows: TGCGCCAGCAGCCCGGGGACTGGCACCGGGGAGCTGTTTTTT.

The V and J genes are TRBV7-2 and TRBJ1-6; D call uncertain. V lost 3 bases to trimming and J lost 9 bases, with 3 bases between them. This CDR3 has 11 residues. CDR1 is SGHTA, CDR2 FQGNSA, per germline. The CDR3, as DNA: TGTGCCAGCAGCTTCAGTTCACCCCTCCACTTT. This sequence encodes CASSFSSPLHF.

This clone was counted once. CDR3 DNA sequence: TGTGCCAGCAGTGCAGATAATCAGCCCCAGCATTTT. This sequence encodes CASSADNQPQHF. The J gene is TRBJ1-5, the V gene TRBV2, with no clear D. Per the germline V gene, CDR1 is SNHLY and CDR2 is FYNNEI. The CDR3 consists of 12 residues. Trimming pared 4 bases from V and 4 bases from J, leaving 5 bases between.

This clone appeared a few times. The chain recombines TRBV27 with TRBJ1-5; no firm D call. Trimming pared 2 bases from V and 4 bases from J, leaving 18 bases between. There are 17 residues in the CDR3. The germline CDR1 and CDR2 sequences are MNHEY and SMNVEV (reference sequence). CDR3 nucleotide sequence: TGTGCCAGCAGTTTACGCGGAGGGTTTTGGGAAAATCAGCCCCAGCATTTT. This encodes CASSLRGGFWENQPQHF.

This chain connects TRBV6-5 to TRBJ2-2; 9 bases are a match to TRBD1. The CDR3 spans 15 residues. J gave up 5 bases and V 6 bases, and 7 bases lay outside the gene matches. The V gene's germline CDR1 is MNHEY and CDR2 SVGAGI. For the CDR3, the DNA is TGTGCCAGCAGATATACAGGGGGCCGAACCGGGGAGCTGTTTTTT. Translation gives CASRYTGGRTGELFF.

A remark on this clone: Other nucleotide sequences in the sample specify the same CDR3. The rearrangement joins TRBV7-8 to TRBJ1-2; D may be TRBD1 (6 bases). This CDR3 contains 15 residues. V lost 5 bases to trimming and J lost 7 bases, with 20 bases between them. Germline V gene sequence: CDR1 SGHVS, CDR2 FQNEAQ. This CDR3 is CASSVHREGERGYTF. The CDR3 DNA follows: TGTGCCAGCAGCGTACACAGGGAGGGTGAGCGTGGCTACACCTTC.

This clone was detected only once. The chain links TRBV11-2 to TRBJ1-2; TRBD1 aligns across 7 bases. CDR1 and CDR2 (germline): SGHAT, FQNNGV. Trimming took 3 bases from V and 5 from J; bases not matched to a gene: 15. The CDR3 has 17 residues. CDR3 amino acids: CASSFNVGRDSAYGYTF. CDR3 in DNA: TGTGCCAGCAGCTTCAACGTAGGCCGGGACAGCGCTTATGGCTACACCTTC.

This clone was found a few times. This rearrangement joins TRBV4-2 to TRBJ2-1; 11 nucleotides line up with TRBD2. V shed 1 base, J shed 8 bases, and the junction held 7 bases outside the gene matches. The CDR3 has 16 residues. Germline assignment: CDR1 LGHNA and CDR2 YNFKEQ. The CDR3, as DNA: TGTGCCAGCAGCCAAGCTGATAGCGGGGGGGCCTATGAGCAGTTCTTC. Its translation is CASSQADSGGAYEQFF.